This T cell receptor beta chain was sequenced in a study of shared clonotypes between healthy human individuals. Study outcomes and limitations: Of the naive CD4 clonotypes, about 5% were shared across a handful of donors.

Notes on this clone: Its antigen is unknown.

The naive CD8 population came from CD45RO-negative cells selected for CCR7, without terminally differentiated effector memory CD45RA+ cells. Each donor was a Caucasian adult residing in Nashville, Tennessee. Germline assignment: CDR1 MNHEY and CDR2 SMNVEV (reference sequence). V was trimmed by 9 bases and J by 0 bases, leaving 21 bases between them. This CDR3 has 17 residues. Original handling: ImmunoSEQ junction-only sequences lacked quality scores, so their filtering differed. TCRdb's copy holds only in-frame clones and misses some; the assay was immunoSEQ multiplex PCR. D and trimming come from the DNA, and the V and J calls and clone size come from that table. The sample lists about 2.2 million clones, around 95% occurring once.

The receptor comes from a man aged 18 to 30 in good health. Some clones in this sample may be carry-over from other donors' samples. The sample was naive CD8+ T cells from PBMCs. V and J are TRBV27 and TRBJ2-4; D might be TRBD1 (5 bases). The CDR3 spells CASYPTPRGLAKNIQYF. Here the CDR3 DNA reads TGTGCCAGTTACCCCACCCCAAGGGGTCTAGCCAAAAACATTCAGTACTTC.